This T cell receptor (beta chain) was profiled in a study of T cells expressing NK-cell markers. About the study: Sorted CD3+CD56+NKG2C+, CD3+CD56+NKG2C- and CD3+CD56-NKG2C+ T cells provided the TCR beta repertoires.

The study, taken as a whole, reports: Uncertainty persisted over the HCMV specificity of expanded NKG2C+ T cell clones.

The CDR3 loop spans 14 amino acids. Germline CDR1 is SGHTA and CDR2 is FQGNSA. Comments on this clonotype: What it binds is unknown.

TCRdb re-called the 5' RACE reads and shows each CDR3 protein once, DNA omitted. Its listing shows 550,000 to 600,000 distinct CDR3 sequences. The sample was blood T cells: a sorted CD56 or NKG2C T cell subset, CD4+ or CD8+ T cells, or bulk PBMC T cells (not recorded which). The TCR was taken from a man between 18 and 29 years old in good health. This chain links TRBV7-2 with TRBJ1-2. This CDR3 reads CASSLVAGDYGYTF.